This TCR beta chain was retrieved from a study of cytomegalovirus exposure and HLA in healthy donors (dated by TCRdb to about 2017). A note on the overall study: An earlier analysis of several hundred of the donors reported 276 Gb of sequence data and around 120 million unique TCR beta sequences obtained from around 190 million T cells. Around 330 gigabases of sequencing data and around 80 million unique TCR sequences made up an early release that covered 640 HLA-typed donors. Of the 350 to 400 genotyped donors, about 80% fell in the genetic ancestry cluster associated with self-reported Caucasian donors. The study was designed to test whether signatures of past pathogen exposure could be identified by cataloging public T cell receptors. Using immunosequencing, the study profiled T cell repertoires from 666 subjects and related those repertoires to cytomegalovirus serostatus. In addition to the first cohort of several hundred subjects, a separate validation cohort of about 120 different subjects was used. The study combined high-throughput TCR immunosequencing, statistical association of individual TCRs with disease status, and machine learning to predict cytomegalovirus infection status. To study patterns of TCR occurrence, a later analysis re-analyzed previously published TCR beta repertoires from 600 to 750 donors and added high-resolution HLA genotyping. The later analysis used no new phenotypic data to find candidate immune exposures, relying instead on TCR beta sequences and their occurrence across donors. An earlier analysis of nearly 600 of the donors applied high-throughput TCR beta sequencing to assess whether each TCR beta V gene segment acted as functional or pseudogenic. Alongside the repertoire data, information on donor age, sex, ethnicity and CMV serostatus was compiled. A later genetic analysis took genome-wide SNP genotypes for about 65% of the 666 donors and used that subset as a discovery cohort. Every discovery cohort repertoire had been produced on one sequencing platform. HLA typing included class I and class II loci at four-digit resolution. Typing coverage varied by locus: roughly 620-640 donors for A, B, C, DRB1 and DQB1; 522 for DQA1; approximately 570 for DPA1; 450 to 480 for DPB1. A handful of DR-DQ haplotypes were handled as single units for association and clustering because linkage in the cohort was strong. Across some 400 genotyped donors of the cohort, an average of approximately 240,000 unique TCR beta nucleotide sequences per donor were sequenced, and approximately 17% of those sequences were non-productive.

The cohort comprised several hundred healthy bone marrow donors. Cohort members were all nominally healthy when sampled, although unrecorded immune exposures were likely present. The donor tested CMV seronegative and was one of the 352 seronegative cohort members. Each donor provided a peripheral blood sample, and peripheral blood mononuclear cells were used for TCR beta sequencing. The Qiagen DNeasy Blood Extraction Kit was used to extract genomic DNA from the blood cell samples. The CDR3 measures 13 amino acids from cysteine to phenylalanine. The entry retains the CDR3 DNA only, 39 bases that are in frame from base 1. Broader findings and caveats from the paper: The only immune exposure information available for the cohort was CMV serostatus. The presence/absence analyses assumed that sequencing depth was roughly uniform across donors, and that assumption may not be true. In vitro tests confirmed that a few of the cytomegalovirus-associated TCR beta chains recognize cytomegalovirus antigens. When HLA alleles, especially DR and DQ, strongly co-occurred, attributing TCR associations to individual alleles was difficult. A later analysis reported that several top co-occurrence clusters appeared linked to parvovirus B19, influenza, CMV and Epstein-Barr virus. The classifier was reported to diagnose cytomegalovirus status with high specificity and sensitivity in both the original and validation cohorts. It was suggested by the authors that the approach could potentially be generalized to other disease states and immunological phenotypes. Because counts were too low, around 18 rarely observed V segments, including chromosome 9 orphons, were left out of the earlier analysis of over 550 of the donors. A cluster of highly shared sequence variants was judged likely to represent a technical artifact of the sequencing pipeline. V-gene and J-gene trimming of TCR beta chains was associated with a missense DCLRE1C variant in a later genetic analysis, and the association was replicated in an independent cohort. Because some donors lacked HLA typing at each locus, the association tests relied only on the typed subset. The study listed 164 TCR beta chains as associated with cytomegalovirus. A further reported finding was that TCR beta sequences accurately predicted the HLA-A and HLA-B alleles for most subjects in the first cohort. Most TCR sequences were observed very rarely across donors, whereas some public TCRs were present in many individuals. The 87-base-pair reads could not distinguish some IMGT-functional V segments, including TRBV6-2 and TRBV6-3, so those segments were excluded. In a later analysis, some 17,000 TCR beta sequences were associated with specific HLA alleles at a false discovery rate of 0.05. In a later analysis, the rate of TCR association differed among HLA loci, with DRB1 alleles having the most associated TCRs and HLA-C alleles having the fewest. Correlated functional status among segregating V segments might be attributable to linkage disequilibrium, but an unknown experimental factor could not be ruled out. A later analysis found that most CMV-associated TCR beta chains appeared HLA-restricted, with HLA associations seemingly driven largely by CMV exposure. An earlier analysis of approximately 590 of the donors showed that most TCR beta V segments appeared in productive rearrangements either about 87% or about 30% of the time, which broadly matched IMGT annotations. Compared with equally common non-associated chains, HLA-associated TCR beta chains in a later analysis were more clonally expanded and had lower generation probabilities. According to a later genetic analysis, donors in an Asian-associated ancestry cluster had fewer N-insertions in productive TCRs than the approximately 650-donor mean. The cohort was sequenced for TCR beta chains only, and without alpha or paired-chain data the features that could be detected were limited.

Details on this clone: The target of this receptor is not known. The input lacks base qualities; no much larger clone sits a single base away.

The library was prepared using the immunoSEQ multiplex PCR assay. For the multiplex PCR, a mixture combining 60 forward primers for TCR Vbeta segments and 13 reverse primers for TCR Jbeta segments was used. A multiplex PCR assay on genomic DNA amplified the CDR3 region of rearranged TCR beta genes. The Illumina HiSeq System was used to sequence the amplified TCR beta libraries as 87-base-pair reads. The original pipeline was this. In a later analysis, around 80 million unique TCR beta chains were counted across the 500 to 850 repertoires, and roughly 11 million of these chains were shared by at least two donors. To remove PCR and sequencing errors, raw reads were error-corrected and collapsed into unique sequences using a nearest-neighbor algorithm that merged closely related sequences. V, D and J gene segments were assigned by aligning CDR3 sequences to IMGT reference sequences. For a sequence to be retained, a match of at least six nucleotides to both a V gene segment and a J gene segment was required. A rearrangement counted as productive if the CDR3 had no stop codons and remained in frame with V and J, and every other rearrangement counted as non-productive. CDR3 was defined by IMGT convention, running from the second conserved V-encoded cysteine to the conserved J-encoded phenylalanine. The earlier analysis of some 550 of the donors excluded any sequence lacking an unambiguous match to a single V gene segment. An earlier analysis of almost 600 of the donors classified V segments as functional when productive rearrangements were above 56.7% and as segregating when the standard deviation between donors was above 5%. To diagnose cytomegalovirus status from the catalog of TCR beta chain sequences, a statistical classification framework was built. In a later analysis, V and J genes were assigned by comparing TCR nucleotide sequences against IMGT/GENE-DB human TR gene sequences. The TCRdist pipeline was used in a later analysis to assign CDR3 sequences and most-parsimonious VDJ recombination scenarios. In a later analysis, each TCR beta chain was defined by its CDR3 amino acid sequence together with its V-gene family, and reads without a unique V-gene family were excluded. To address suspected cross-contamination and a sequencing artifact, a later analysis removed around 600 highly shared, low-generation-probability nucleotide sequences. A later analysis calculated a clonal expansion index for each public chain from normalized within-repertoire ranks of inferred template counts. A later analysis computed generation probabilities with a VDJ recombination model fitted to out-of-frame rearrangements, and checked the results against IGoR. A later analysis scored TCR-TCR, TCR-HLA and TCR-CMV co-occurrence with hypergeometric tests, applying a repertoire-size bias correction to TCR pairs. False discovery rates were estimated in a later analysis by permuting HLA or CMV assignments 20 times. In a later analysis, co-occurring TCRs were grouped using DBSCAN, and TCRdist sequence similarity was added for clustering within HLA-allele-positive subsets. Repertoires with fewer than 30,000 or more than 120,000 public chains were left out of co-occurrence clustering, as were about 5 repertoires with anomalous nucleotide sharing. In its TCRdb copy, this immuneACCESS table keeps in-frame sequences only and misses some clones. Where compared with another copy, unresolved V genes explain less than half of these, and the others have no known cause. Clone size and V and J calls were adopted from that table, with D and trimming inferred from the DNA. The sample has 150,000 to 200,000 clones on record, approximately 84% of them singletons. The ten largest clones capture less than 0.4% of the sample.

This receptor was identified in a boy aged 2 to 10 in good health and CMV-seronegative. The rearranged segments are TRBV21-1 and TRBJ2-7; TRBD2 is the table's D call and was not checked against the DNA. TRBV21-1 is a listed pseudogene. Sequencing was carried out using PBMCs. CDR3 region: CATYKGGVYEQYF. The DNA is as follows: TGTGCCACCTATAAGGGGGGGGTATACGAGCAGTACTTC.